These 28 T cell receptor beta chains were sequenced from one sample in a study of blood T cell repertoires in COVID-19. Repertoires were generated with immunoSEQ multiplex PCR, while TCRdb's copy carries only in-frame clones and drops some. The repertoire has approximately 440,000 clones, 90% of them found once; the top ten carry approximately 0.55%. Specimen: PBMCs or T cells enriched from blood (not recorded which). The receptors originated from a man younger than 35 who had recovered from COVID-19.

The rearrangement links TRBV7-9 to TRBJ1-5; the match to TRBD1 covers 7 bases. Germline V gives CDR1 SEHNR, CDR2 FQNEAQ (reference sequence). This CDR3 region has 14 residues. V was clipped by 5 bases and J by 3 bases; unmatched bases: 4. CDR3 amino acids: CASSETGYNQPQHF. The CDR3, as DNA: TGTGCCAGCAGCGAGACAGGGTACAATCAGCCCCAGCATTTT. Combining the CDR3 with reference TRBV7-9 and TRBJ1-5 gives the whole variable domain DTGVSQNPRHKITKRGQNVTFRCDPISEHNRLYWYRQTLGQGPEFLTYFQNEAQLEKSRLLSDRFSAERPKGSFSTLEIQRTEQGDSAMYLCASSETGYNQPQHFGDGTRLSIL.

The V and J genes are TRBV25-1 and TRBJ1-6, with D possibly TRBD1 on 6 matching bases. Between the trimmed V and J ends, which lost 0 bases and 9 bases, there was a span of 12 bases. The CDR3 covers 15 residues. CDR1 and CDR2 from the germline V gene are MGHDK and SYGVNS. The CDR3 nucleotides read TGTGCCAGCAGTGAATATAGGGGGGGAGGTTCACCCCTCCACTTT. Translated, it gives CASSEYRGGGSPLHF.

The V and J genes are TRBV5-4 and TRBJ1-4; 9 nucleotides agree with TRBD1. The CDR3 is 14 residues long. Trimming at V came to 4 bases and at J to 7 bases, leaving 5 bases not matched to a gene. The germline V gene has CDR1 SGHNT and CDR2 YYREEE (reference sequence). The CDR3 is CASSPGTGREKLFF. CDR3 sequence (DNA): TGTGCCAGCAGCCCCGGGACAGGGCGTGAAAAACTGTTTTTT. Based on the CDR3 plus reference TRBV5-4 and TRBJ1-4, the full variable domain is ETGVTQSPTHLIKTRGQQVTLRCSSQSGHNTVSWYQQALGQGPQFIFQYYREEENGRGNFPPRFSGLQFPNYSSELNVNALELDDSALYLCASSPGTGREKLFFGSGTQLSVL.

This CDR3 is CASSLHAGSNQPQHF. The DNA of the CDR3 is TGTGCCAGCAGCTTACATGCAGGCAGCAATCAGCCCCAGCATTTT. This chain links TRBV7-2 with TRBJ1-5; D ambiguous. The CDR3 has 15 amino acids. Germline V gives CDR1 SGHTA, CDR2 FQGNSA. V lost 2 bases to trimming and J lost 1 base, with 9 bases between them.

The rearrangement joins TRBV19 to TRBJ1-2; D gene unclear. Looked up from germline, CDR1 is LNHDA and CDR2 is SQIVND (reference sequence). This CDR3 is 17 amino acids long. The V end was cut by 1 base, the J end by 4 bases, with 19 bases between. The CDR3: CASSIGAGPLGSYGYTF. The CDR3 bases are TGTGCCAGTAGTATAGGGGCAGGACCTTTGGGGAGCTATGGCTACACCTTC.

The chain couples TRBV7-6 to TRBJ2-1, with D possibly matching TRBD2 (5 bases). Germline V lookup: CDR1 SGHVS, CDR2 FNYEAQ. This CDR3 has 18 amino acids. Trimming removed 4 bases at V and 0 bases at J, with 19 bases between. CDR3 DNA: TGTGCCAGCAGCTCGAGGGAGACCCCGCCTAACTCCTACAATGAGCAGTTCTTC. Translated, it gives CASSSRETPPNSYNEQFF.

The V gene is TRBV4-1, the J gene TRBJ2-1; TRBD2 matches at 10 bases. The CDR3 runs 17 residues. The V and J ends lost 4 bases and 2 bases, in that order; junction bases with no gene match: 8. Germline V CDR1 and CDR2: MGHRA, YSYEKL. CDR3 bases: TGCGCCAGCAGCCTTGGAACCGGGACTAGCGCCTACAATGAGCAGTTCTTC. Protein product: CASSLGTGTSAYNEQFF.

The rearrangement joins TRBV19 to TRBJ2-2; 7 bases are a match to TRBD2. The CDR3 loop spans 18 amino acids. The ends lost 9 bases at V and 5 bases at J; junction bases unmatched: 21. The germline gives CDR1 LNHDA, CDR2 SQIVND (reference sequence). In nucleotides, the CDR3 is TGTGCCAGCGAAGACAGTAAGCTACTCGGCGGGAGTACCGGGGAGCTGTTTTTT. Translating it yields CASEDSKLLGGSTGELFF.

A single count supports this clone. CDR3 in DNA: TGTGCCAGTAGTATAAACTACAAGAACACTGAAGCTTTCTTT. Amino acid sequence: CASSINYKNTEAFF. The genes are TRBV19 and TRBJ1-1, with no clear D. Trimming removed 2 bases at V and 1 base at J, with 8 bases between. The CDR3 length is 14 residues. Germline CDR1 and CDR2: LNHDA and SQIVND (reference sequence).

This chain uses TRBV10-3 with TRBJ2-2; D possibly corresponds to TRBD2 (6 bases). Trimming took off 4 bases at V and 6 bases at J, with 12 bases between the two ends. Germline V lookup: CDR1 ENHRY, CDR2 SYGVKD. This CDR3 is 14 amino acids long. CDR3 in DNA: TGTGCCATCAGTGGAGGGGAGGTGGCCGGGGAGCTGTTTTTT. Its protein product is CAISGGEVAGELFF.

In regard to this clone: At one of its ends the junction is not consistent with the germline gene, which may arise from a read error. This chain joins TRBV7-9 and TRBJ1-1, with D maybe TRBD1 (5 bases). There are 15 residues in the CDR3. CDR1 SEHNR and CDR2 FQNEAQ come from the germline V gene (reference sequence). Written as DNA, the CDR3 is TGTGCCAGCAGCCCGGTGGGCAGGGTGAACACTGAGGCTTTCTTT. Its protein is CASSPVGRVNTEAFF.

This chain uses TRBV7-8 with TRBJ1-6; D might be TRBD1 (6 bases). The V end lost 6 bases, the J end lost 0 bases, and 9 bases lay between the germline ends. Germline CDR1 is SGHVS and CDR2 is FQNEAQ. This CDR3 contains 15 residues. CDR3 sequence (DNA): TGTGCCAGCAGGGGGGACACCTCCTATAATTCACCCCTCCACTTT. Amino acids: CASRGDTSYNSPLHF.

The CDR3 DNA reads TGTGCCAGCAGCCAAGCCGGTATCATTCAGTACTTC. The encoded protein is CASSQAGIIQYF. The rearrangement links TRBV14 to TRBJ2-4; unclear D gene. V was pared by 1 base and J by 9 bases, with 7 bases between. CDR3 length: 12 residues. The germline CDR1 and CDR2 sequences are SGHDN and FVKESK.

V and J are TRBV9 and TRBJ2-2; possibly TRBD1 for D (6 bases). The ends were cut back, 4 bases at V and 0 bases at J, with 16 bases in the middle. Germline assignment: CDR1 SGDLS and CDR2 YYNGEE. The CDR3 length is 17 residues. The CDR3 region has the DNA TGTGCCAGCAGCCCACCCCCGGACAGAACGAACACCGGGGAGCTGTTTTTT. Its protein is CASSPPPDRTNTGELFF.

Written as DNA, the CDR3 is TGTGCCAGCAGCCGGCTACTAGCGGGGGGCACAGATACGCAGTATTTT. This sequence encodes CASSRLLAGGTDTQYF. The rearrangement uses TRBV3-1 (or the pseudogene TRBV3-2) and TRBJ2-3; 11 nucleotides agree with TRBD2. CDR1 LGHDT and CDR2 YNNKEL come from the germline V gene (reference sequence). Germline trimming cut 4 bases from V and 1 base from J; bases unmatched to any gene: 4. The CDR3 is 16 amino acids.

This clone has a handful of counts. V usage is TRBV11-2 and J usage is TRBJ1-2; TRBD1 matches 7 bases. V shed 5 bases, J shed 4 bases, and the junction held 10 bases outside the gene matches. Germline V gives CDR1 SGHAT, CDR2 FQNNGV. The CDR3 covers 15 residues. Written as DNA, the CDR3 is TGTGCCAGCAGCCCCAAACAGGGGACCCCCTATGGCTACACCTTC. Residues: CASSPKQGTPYGYTF. The full variable domain, with the rest looked up from reference TRBV11-2 and TRBJ1-2, is EAGVAQSPRYKIIEKRQSVAFWCNPISGHATLYWYQQILGQGPKLLIQFQNNGVVDDSQLPKDRFSAERLKGVDSTLKIQPAKLEDSAVYLCASSPKQGTPYGYTFGSGTRLTVV.

The chain is built from TRBV18 and TRBJ1-4, with D possibly being TRBD1 (6 bases). V was clipped by 3 bases and J by 8 bases, with 16 bases between them. The CDR3 contains 15 residues. CDR1 is KGHSH and CDR2 is LQKENI in the germline V gene. CDR3 in DNA: TGTGCCAGCTCACCGGCGACAGGAGTAGACGAAAAACTGTTTTTT. It yields the protein CASSPATGVDEKLFF.

This chain links TRBV28 with TRBJ2-7, with TRBD1 identical over 10 bases. Germline V lookup: CDR1 MDHEN, CDR2 SYDVKM. This CDR3 comprises 15 residues. V lost 5 bases to trimming and J lost 5 bases; unmatched junction nucleotides: 9. The CDR3: CASSKPGTGDHEQYF. CDR3 DNA sequence: TGTGCCAGCAGTAAGCCTGGGACAGGGGATCACGAGCAGTACTTC.

This clone was seen a handful of times. The V call is TRBV28, the J call TRBJ2-7, with D possibly matching TRBD1 (6 bases). The CDR3 extends over 11 amino acids. Trimming left V 4 bases short and J 7 bases short, with 8 bases between. Per the germline V gene, CDR1 is MDHEN and CDR2 is SYDVKM. For the CDR3, the DNA is TGTGCCAGCAGTTACGACAGGGAGCAGTACTTC. The encoded protein is CASSYDREQYF.

The chain links TRBV5-1 to TRBJ1-3; no clear D. The CDR3 has 13 residues. V was shortened by 4 bases and J by 0 bases, with 5 bases between the two germline ends. Germline-derived CDR1 and CDR2 are SGHRS and YFSETQ. The CDR3, as DNA: TGCGCCAGCAGCGCCAGCTCTGGAAACACCATATATTTT. Its translation is CASSASSGNTIYF.

V and J are TRBV9 and TRBJ1-2, with TRBD1 matching over 8 bases. This CDR3 has 16 amino acids. Trimming removed 4 bases from V and 0 bases from J; junction bases left unmatched: 8. Germline CDR1 SGDLS, CDR2 YYNGEE. The chain's CDR3 is CASSTINRGANYGYTF. CDR3 bases: TGTGCCAGCAGCACGATCAACAGGGGGGCTAACTATGGCTACACCTTC.

V is TRBV7-9 and J is TRBJ1-2, with D uncertain. The V gene lost 3 bases and the J gene lost 2 bases, with 10 bases spanning the gap. The germline CDR1 and CDR2 sequences are SEHNR and FQNEAQ (reference sequence). CDR3 length: 14 amino acids. The CDR3 coding sequence is TGTGCCAGCAGCTTCCAGACACTCAACTATGGCTACACCTTC. Translation: CASSFQTLNYGYTF.

The chain is built from TRBV7-6 and TRBJ2-2; 9 bases are a match to TRBD2. CDR1 and CDR2 from the germline V gene are SGHVS and FNYEAQ. After removal of 3 bases from V and 5 bases from J, the junction contained 7 bases not matched to a gene. The CDR3 totals 16 residues. Written as DNA, the CDR3 is TGTGCCAGCAGCTTTGAGCGGGGGGCCCGAACCGGGGAGCTGTTTTTT. The encoded protein is CASSFERGARTGELFF.

V gene TRBV6-4 combines with J gene TRBJ1-3; D not certain. The CDR3 runs to 13 residues. Trimming pared 11 bases from V and 7 bases from J, leaving 18 bases between. The germline V gene has CDR1 MRHNA and CDR2 SNTAGT. For the CDR3, the DNA is TGTGCCCCCAGTTACCGAGCGAGGAACACCATATATTTT. It translates to CAPSYRARNTIYF.

The chain recombines TRBV5-1 with TRBJ1-4; TRBD1 is a possible D gene (6 bases). The CDR3 length is 14 residues. Trimming pared 2 bases from V and 5 bases from J, leaving 10 bases between. Germline-derived CDR1 and CDR2 are SGHRS and YFSETQ. CDR3 in DNA: TGCGCCAGCAGCTTCGGACAGAGCAATGAAAAACTGTTTTTT. Its translation is CASSFGQSNEKLFF.

V gene TRBV5-1 combines with J gene TRBJ1-1; 7 positions agree with TRBD1. The CDR3 has 14 residues. The ends lost 2 bases at V and 0 bases at J; junction bases unmatched: 1. The V gene's germline CDR1 is SGHRS and CDR2 YFSETQ. CDR3 nucleotide sequence: TGCGCCAGCAGCTTCGGGACAGTGAACACTGAAGCTTTCTTT. Residues: CASSFGTVNTEAFF.

The chain uses TRBV7-9 and TRBJ1-6; 8 bases are shared with TRBD1. The CDR3 runs to 16 residues. Germline CDR1 and CDR2: SEHNR and FQNEAQ (reference sequence). After removal of 7 bases from V and 9 bases from J, the junction contained 14 bases not matched to a gene. CDR3 residues: CASTQSGTGGRSPLHF. The CDR3 region has the DNA TGTGCCAGCACCCAATCGGGGACAGGCGGCCGTTCACCCCTCCACTTT.

The V gene is TRBV24-1, the J gene TRBJ2-1, with 15 nucleotides matching TRBD2. Losses at the gene ends were 1 base for V and 7 bases for J; bases not matched to a gene: 7. This CDR3 comprises 18 residues. Germline CDR1 reads KGHDR; CDR2 reads SFDVKD. The CDR3 is CATSDLGTSGRWQNEQFF. The CDR3 DNA reads TGTGCCACCAGTGATTTAGGGACTAGCGGGAGGTGGCAAAATGAGCAGTTCTTC.